Sequencing of this T cell receptor (beta chain) was carried out in a study of T cells expressing NK-cell markers. Study-wide background: One of the eight sequenced donors was seronegative, whereas the other seven were HCMV-seropositive.

TCRdb re-called the 5' RACE reads and shows each CDR3 protein once, DNA omitted. With around 380,000 distinct CDR3 sequences in the sample, the ten largest clones hold about 11%. This CDR3 is built from 12 residues. The TCR comes from a woman between 50 and 59 years old in good health. Sequencing input: blood T cells: a sorted CD56 or NKG2C T cell subset, CD4+ or CD8+ T cells, or bulk PBMC T cells (not recorded which). The rearrangement uses TRBV12-3 or TRBV12-4 and TRBJ2-1; TCRdb designates TRBD1, a call that cannot be tested without DNA. CDR3 protein: CASSPRQREQFF.